Below are 19 T cell receptor beta chains sequenced from a single sample in a study of brain T cells in children with intractable seizures. Sequenced by immunoSEQ multiplex PCR; TCRdb stores in-frame clones only, minus some. The table lists just under 65,000 clones, roughly 95% of them singletons, with 0.38% in the top ten. Sequencing was performed on peripheral blood, taken at surgery. The source of these receptors is a boy younger than two with focal cortical dysplasia and intractable seizures.

This clone was found once. The rearrangement links TRBV28 to TRBJ2-5; D ambiguous. CDR3 length: 14 residues. Germline CDR1 is MDHEN and CDR2 is SYDVKM. Trimming took 3 bases from V and 0 from J, leaving 8 bases between them. Here the CDR3 DNA reads TGTGCCAGCAGTTTGTGGCCAGACCAAGAGACCCAGTACTTC. Its translation is CASSLWPDQETQYF.

CDR3 sequence: CASSSLADTDTQYF. CDR3 DNA sequence: TGTGCCAGCAGCTCTCTAGCGGACACAGATACGCAGTATTTT. The chain combines TRBV28 with TRBJ2-3; 7 nucleotides match TRBD2. Looked up from germline, CDR1 is MDHEN and CDR2 is SYDVKM. V shed 6 bases and J 2 bases; nucleotides not matched to a gene: 5. This CDR3 comprises 14 residues.

This chain joins TRBV6-5 and TRBJ1-6; no clear D. The CDR3 is 14 amino acids. V lost 4 bases and J lost 6, with 10 bases in between. The germline V gene has CDR1 MNHEY and CDR2 SVGAGI. Here the CDR3 reads CASSSSRSNSPLHF. CDR3 bases: TGTGCCAGCAGTTCGAGCAGGAGTAATTCACCCCTCCACTTT.

This clone was recorded once. CDR3 nucleotide sequence: TGCGCCAGCAGCCACCGACAGGGGGCGTGGGAGACCCAGTACTTC. It specifies CASSHRQGAWETQYF. The V gene is TRBV4-1, the J gene TRBJ2-5; 10 bases line up with TRBD1. With 3 bases clipped from V and 5 bases from J, the junction kept 6 bases outside the gene matches. Germline CDR1 and CDR2: MGHRA and YSYEKL. The CDR3 is 15 amino acids.

The rearrangement links TRBV27 to TRBJ2-6; D is unclear. Germline lookup yields CDR1 MNHEY and CDR2 SMNVEV (reference sequence). The V end was cut by 0 bases, the J end by 3 bases, with 9 bases between. The CDR3 has 16 residues. As DNA, the CDR3 is TGTGCCAGCAGTTTATCGTTGGGATTTGGGGCCAACGTCCTGACTTTC. Translating gives CASSLSLGFGANVLTF.

The chain uses TRBV7-2 and TRBJ2-3, with D perhaps TRBD2 (6 bases). The CDR3 length is 17 residues. V lost 3 bases and J 0 bases, leaving 16 bases between the germline ends. Germline V CDR1 and CDR2: SGHTA, FQGNSA. The DNA for the CDR3 is TGTGCCAGCAGCTTCGGAGGGGCTCTCCCTAGCACAGATACGCAGTATTTT. It encodes CASSFGGALPSTDTQYF.

This chain uses TRBV27 with TRBJ1-2, with D tentatively TRBD1 (5 bases). The CDR3 covers 13 residues. Per the germline V gene, CDR1 is MNHEY and CDR2 is SMNVEV (reference sequence). Deletions cut 2 bases from V and 2 bases from J, with 6 bases between. The CDR3 DNA sequence: TGTGCCAGCAGTTTACGGGGGAACTATGGCTACACCTTC. It encodes CASSLRGNYGYTF.

This clone was found a few times. The rearrangement joins TRBV6-1 to TRBJ1-6; D gene unclear. This CDR3 spans 16 amino acids. CDR1 MNHNS and CDR2 SASEGT come from the germline V gene. Trimming took off 1 base at V and 10 bases at J, with 17 bases between the two ends. The CDR3 sequence: CASSEVEGWAGSPLHF. CDR3 DNA sequence: TGTGCCAGCAGTGAAGTGGAGGGTTGGGCTGGATCACCCCTCCACTTT.

The V gene is TRBV4-1, the J gene TRBJ2-1; 7 bases agree with TRBD1. Germline CDR1 and CDR2: MGHRA and YSYEKL. The CDR3 contains 16 residues. The J segment lost 2 bases and the V segment lost 3 bases, leaving 7 bases of the junction unmatched. DNA for the CDR3: TGCGCCAGCAGCCATACCGGGACAGCAGCCTACAATGAGCAGTTCTTC. The encoded protein is CASSHTGTAAYNEQFF.

This sequence joins TRBV7-9 and TRBJ1-1; D gene unclear. V was shortened by 2 bases and J by 0 bases, with 10 bases between the two germline ends. Germline loops: CDR1 SEHNR, CDR2 FQNEAQ (reference sequence). This CDR3 contains 15 residues. DNA of the CDR3: TGTGCCAGCAGCTTAAGGACTTCCATGAACACTGAAGCTTTCTTT. This sequence encodes CASSLRTSMNTEAFF. Full variable domain (remainder filled in from reference TRBV7-9 and TRBJ1-1): DTGVSQNPRHKITKRGQNVTFRCDPISEHNRLYWYRQTLGQGPEFLTYFQNEAQLEKSRLLSDRFSAERPKGSFSTLEIQRTEQGDSAMYLCASSLRTSMNTEAFFGQGTRLTVV.

This chain connects TRBV7-2 to TRBJ2-3; the match to TRBD2 covers 10 bases. The CDR3 is made up of 16 amino acids. Germline CDR1 SGHTA, CDR2 FQGNSA. Trimming cost V 1 base and J 1 base; bases outside gene matches: 2. For the CDR3, the DNA is TGTGCCAGCAGCTTAGGGCTAGCGGGAGGCACAGATACGCAGTATTTT. The encoded protein is CASSLGLAGGTDTQYF.

V and J are TRBV5-4 and TRBJ2-5, with TRBD2 as a possible D gene (6 bases). CDR3 length: 18 residues. The V end was cut by 0 bases, the J end by 5 bases, with 23 bases between. Germline-derived CDR1 and CDR2 are SGHNT and YYREEE (reference sequence). This chain's CDR3 is CASSLGDRGISIWETQYF. The CDR3 DNA follows: TGTGCCAGCAGCTTGGGGGATCGCGGGATCAGTATTTGGGAGACCCAGTACTTC.

This clone came up once. This sequence joins TRBV11-2 and TRBJ2-7, with D possibly matching TRBD2 (7 bases). CDR1 SGHAT and CDR2 FQNNGV come from the germline V gene. Trimming pared 4 bases from V and 3 bases from J, leaving 22 bases between. The CDR3 is made up of 17 amino acids. In DNA form, the CDR3 reads TGTGCCAGCAGCTCCCTGGGGGGGCGGGAACTAGACTACGAGCAGTACTTC. Translation: CASSSLGGRELDYEQYF.

The chain recombines TRBV6-5 with TRBJ2-1, with D perhaps assigned TRBD1 or TRBD2 (5 bases each). The CDR3 contains 14 residues. The germline V gene encodes CDR1 MNHEY and CDR2 SVGAGI. The V gene lost 7 bases and the J gene lost 2 bases, with 12 bases spanning the gap. CDR3 amino acids: CASIDVGPYNEQFF. The CDR3 bases are TGTGCCAGCATAGATGTGGGACCCTACAATGAGCAGTTCTTC.

V usage is TRBV5-1 and J usage is TRBJ2-3, with 7 bases identical to TRBD1. The CDR3 covers 15 residues. CDR1 is SGHRS and CDR2 is YFSETQ in the germline V gene. The junction had 9 bases not matched to a gene; V was cut back by 3 bases and J by 5 bases. Written as DNA, the CDR3 is TGCGCCAGCAGCTCGGTTAAACAGGGGTTAGATACGCAGTATTTT. This translates into CASSSVKQGLDTQYF.

The CDR3 reads CASSLGPYGSADPETQYF. CDR3 in DNA: TGTGCCAGCTCGCTCGGCCCTTATGGCAGCGCAGATCCGGAGACCCAGTACTTC. V is TRBV18 and J is TRBJ2-5; the D is unclear. Trimming took 6 bases from V and 5 from J, leaving 28 bases between them. Germline loops: CDR1 KGHSH, CDR2 LQKENI. The CDR3 has 18 amino acids.

The sample holds one count of this clone. The genes are TRBV5-1 and TRBJ2-1; TRBD1 aligns across 8 bases. The germline V gene encodes CDR1 SGHRS and CDR2 YFSETQ. The CDR3 runs 13 residues. J gave up 7 bases and V 1 base, and 1 base lay outside the gene matches. The CDR3 DNA reads TGCGCCAGCAGCTTGCACAGGGGGAATGAGCAGTTCTTC. Translating gives CASSLHRGNEQFF.

V usage is TRBV24-1 and J usage is TRBJ2-1; no clear D. V was clipped by 4 bases and J by 4 bases, with 10 bases between them. Looked up from germline, CDR1 is KGHDR and CDR2 is SFDVKD. The CDR3 has 14 residues. The CDR3 loop is CATSEREPYNEQFF. DNA for the CDR3: TGTGCCACCAGTGAAAGGGAACCGTACAATGAGCAGTTCTTC.

The genes are TRBV18 and TRBJ1-2; D not certain. The germline CDR1 and CDR2 sequences are KGHSH and LQKENI. V lost 2 bases and J lost 2, with 9 bases in between. This CDR3 comprises 14 residues. CDR3 coding DNA: TGTGCCAGCTCACCAGGACCGAAAAACTATGGCTACACCTTC. Translating it yields CASSPGPKNYGYTF.